This T cell receptor (beta chain) is from a study of blood T cell repertoires in COVID-19. Germline CDR1 and CDR2: MNHEY and SVGEGT. The CDR3 contains 16 residues. Trimming cost V 4 bases and J 4 bases; bases outside gene matches: 10. Study processing details: From reference gene primer amplification, estimates of nucleated cell counts were derived. The protocol was immunoSEQ multiplex PCR, while the TCRdb copy is restricted to in-frame clones and leaves out a portion. D and trimming were read from the DNA, whereas the V and J calls and clone size are those reported in that table. The top ten clones hold under 2.5% of a sample with around 240,000 clones, 70% to 90% of them seen once.

The chain combines TRBV6-2 or TRBV6-3 with TRBJ2-1; 7 positions match TRBD2. This TCR was sampled from a woman aged 50 to 60 who had recovered from COVID-19. The sequencing input was PBMCs or T cells enriched from blood (not recorded which). The CDR3 nucleotides are TGTGCCAGCAGTTCAGAAGCGGGAATTCTTTACAATGAGCAGTTCTTC. Protein product: CASSSEAGILYNEQFF.